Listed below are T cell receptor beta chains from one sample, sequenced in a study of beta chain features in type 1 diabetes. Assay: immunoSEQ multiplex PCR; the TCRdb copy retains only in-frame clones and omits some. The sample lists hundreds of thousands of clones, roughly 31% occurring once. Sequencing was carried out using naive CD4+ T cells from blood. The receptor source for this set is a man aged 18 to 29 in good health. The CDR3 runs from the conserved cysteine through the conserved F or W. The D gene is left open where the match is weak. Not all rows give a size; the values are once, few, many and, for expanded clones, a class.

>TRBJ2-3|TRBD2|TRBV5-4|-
CASSLEASGSTDTQYF
TGTGCCAGCAGCTTGGAGGCTAGCGGTAGCACAGATACGCAGTATTTT
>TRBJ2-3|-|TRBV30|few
CAWGVADWTQYF
TGTGCCTGGGGAGTAGCCGATTGGACGCAGTATTTT
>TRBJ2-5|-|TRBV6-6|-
CASSVQETQYF
TGTGCCAGCAGCGTCCAAGAGACCCAGTACTTC
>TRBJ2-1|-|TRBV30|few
CAWSAGYNEQFF
TGTGCCTGGTCAGCGGGCTACAATGAGCAGTTCTTC
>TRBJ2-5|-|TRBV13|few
CASSLGQETQYF
TGTGCCAGCAGCTTAGGACAAGAGACCCAGTACTTC
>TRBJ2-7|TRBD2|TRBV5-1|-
CASSLGTSGYYEQYF
TGCGCCAGCAGCTTGGGGACTAGCGGTTACTACGAGCAGTACTTC
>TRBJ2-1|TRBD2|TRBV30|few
CAWSTSGSYNEQFF
TGTGCCTGGTCGACTAGCGGGAGCTACAATGAGCAGTTCTTC
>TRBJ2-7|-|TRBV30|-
CAWSIRDGPYEQYF
TGTGCCTGGAGTATCCGGGACGGACCCTACGAGCAGTACTTC
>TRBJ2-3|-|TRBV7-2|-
CASSSPRGRPRTDTQYF
TGTGCCAGCAGCTCGCCTAGGGGGAGACCTCGCACAGATACGCAGTATTTT
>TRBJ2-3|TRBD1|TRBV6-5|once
CASSYWGQGDTQYF
TGTGCCAGCAGTTACTGGGGACAGGGAGATACGCAGTATTTT
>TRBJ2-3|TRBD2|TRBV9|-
CASSEQIAGGGTDTQYF
TGTGCCAGCAGCGAACAAATAGCGGGAGGGGGCACAGATACGCAGTATTTT
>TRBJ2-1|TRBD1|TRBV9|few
CASSQTGQGSNEQFF
TGTGCCAGCAGCCAAACGGGACAGGGGAGCAATGAGCAGTTCTTC
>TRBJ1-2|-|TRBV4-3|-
CASSQDEGRIYGYTF
TGCGCCAGCAGCCAAGATGAGGGGAGAATCTATGGCTACACCTTC
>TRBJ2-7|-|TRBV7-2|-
CASSLEGFGEQYF
TGTGCCAGCAGCTTAGAAGGTTTCGGCGAGCAGTACTTC
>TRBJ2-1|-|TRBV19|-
CASFWALLFF
TGTGCCAGTTTCTGGGCTCTTCTGTTCTTC
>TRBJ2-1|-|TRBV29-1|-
CSVEVISYNEQFF
TGCAGCGTTGAGGTTATCTCCTACAATGAGCAGTTCTTC
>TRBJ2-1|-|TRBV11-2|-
CASSLERDRQFF
TGTGCCAGCAGCTTAGAGCGGGATAGGCAGTTCTTC
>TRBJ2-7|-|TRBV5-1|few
CASSSHGTLSYEQYF
TGCGCCAGCAGCTCCCACGGGACTCTATCCTACGAGCAGTACTTC
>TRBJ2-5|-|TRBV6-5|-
CASSYSPGTQYF
TGTGCCAGCAGTTACTCACCAGGGACCCAGTACTTC
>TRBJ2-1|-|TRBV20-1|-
CSAHGVDEQFF
TGCAGTGCACATGGGGTCGATGAGCAGTTCTTC
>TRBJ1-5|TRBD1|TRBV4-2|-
CASSHGTGENQPQHF
TGTGCCAGCAGCCATGGGACAGGGGAAAATCAGCCCCAGCATTTT
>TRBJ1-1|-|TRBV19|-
CASSRAVNTEAFF
TGTGCCAGCTCCAGGGCGGTGAACACTGAAGCTTTCTTT
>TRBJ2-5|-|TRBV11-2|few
CASSLGVTQETQYF
TGTGCCAGCAGCTTAGGCGTAACACAAGAGACCCAGTACTTC
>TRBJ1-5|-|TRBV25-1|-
CASSEYTWGGDQPQHF
TGTGCCAGCAGTGAATACACGTGGGGTGGGGATCAGCCCCAGCATTTT
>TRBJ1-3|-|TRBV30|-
CAWSVTGNTIYF
TGTGCCTGGAGTGTAACTGGAAACACCATATATTTT
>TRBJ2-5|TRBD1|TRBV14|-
CASSPYGTGYQETQYF
TGTGCCAGCAGCCCATACGGGACAGGGTACCAAGAGACCCAGTACTTC
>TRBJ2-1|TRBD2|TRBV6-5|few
CASSFTSGSAYNEQFF
TGTGCCAGCAGTTTTACTAGCGGGAGTGCCTACAATGAGCAGTTCTTC
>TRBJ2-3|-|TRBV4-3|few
CASSQERATDTQYF
TGCGCCAGCAGCCAAGAGAGGGCAACAGATACGCAGTATTTT
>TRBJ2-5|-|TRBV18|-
CASSPGPKGTQYF
TGTGCCAGCTCACCGGGACCTAAGGGGACCCAGTACTTC
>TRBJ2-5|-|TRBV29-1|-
CSVVGLRGETQYF
TGCAGCGTCGTGGGCCTGAGAGGAGAGACCCAGTACTTC
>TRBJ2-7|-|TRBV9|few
CASSNSPTGPYEQYF
TGTGCCAGCAGCAACTCCCCCACAGGGCCCTACGAGCAGTACTTC
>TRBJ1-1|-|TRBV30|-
CAWSQFGATEAFF
TGTGCCTGGAGTCAATTCGGGGCCACTGAAGCTTTCTTT
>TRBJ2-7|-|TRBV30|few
CAWKGAPYEQYF
TGTGCCTGGAAGGGTGCCCCCTACGAGCAGTACTTC
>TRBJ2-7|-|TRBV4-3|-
CASSHSAGASYEQYF
TGCGCCAGCAGCCATTCGGCCGGGGCCTCCTACGAGCAGTACTTC
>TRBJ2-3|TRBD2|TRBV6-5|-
CASSYSETSVADTQYF
TGTGCCAGCAGTTACTCGGAGACTAGCGTAGCAGATACGCAGTATTTT
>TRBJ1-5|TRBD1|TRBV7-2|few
CASSEQGFSNQPQHF
TGTGCCAGCAGCGAACAGGGGTTTAGCAATCAGCCCCAGCATTTT
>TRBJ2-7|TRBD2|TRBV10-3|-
CAIGNSGYTYEQYF
TGTGCCATCGGTAATAGCGGGTATACCTACGAGCAGTACTTC
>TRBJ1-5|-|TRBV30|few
CAWSLTNTGRSNQPQHF
TGTGCCTGGAGTCTCACTAACACGGGACGGTCTAATCAGCCCCAGCATTTT
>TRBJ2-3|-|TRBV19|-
CASSITDTQYF
TGTGCCAGTAGTATTACAGATACGCAGTATTTT
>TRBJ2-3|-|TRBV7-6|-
CASSLAPSGTYTDTQYF
TGTGCCAGCAGCTTAGCGCCCAGCGGAACGTACACAGATACGCAGTATTTT
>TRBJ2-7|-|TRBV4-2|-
CASSQEIAGSYEQYF
TGTGCCAGCAGCCAAGAGATCGCGGGGTCCTACGAGCAGTACTTC
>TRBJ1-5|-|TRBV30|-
CAWSGREPGQPQHF
TGTGCCTGGAGTGGGCGGGAGCCAGGACAGCCCCAGCATTTT
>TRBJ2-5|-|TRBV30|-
CAWGVDWETQYF
TGTGCCTGGGGGGTGGATTGGGAGACCCAGTACTTC
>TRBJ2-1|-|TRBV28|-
CASSGADGTRNEQFF
TGTGCCTCCTCGGGTGCTGACGGGACCCGCAATGAGCAGTTCTTC
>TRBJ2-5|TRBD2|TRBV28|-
CASSLNSGGGQETQYF
TGTGCCAGCAGTTTAAACAGCGGGGGTGGCCAAGAGACCCAGTACTTC
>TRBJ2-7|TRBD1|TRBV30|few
CAWDGPLTGTGISYEQYF
TGTGCCTGGGACGGACCCTTAACCGGGACAGGGATTTCCTACGAGCAGTACTTC
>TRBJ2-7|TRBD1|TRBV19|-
CASSSGQGYEQYF
TGTGCCAGTAGTTCGGGACAGGGTTACGAGCAGTACTTC
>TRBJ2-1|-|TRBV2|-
CASRDPSEPYNEQFF
TGTGCCAGCAGAGATCCTAGCGAACCCTACAATGAGCAGTTCTTC
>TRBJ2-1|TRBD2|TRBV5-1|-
CASSLLPGTSGSSSYNEQFF
TGCGCCAGCAGCTTGTTGCCCGGGACTAGCGGGTCGAGCTCCTACAATGAGCAGTTCTTC
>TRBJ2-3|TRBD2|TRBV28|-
CASSSLAGAPRGTDTQYF
TGTGCCAGCAGCTCTCTGGCGGGAGCTCCTAGGGGCACAGATACGCAGTATTTT
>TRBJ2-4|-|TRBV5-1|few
CASGEDTDKNIQYF
TGCGCCAGCGGGGAGGACACTGACAAAAACATTCAGTACTTC
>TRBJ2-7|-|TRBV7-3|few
CASSLNSANYEQYF
TGTGCCAGCAGCTTAAACAGCGCGAACTACGAGCAGTACTTC
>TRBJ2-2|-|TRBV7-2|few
CASSATGYTGELFF
TGTGCCAGCAGCGCGACAGGATACACCGGGGAGCTGTTTTTT
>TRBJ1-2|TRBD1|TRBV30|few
CAWSTEIRGRGYGYTF
TGTGCCTGGAGTACCGAAATCAGGGGGCGCGGCTATGGCTACACCTTC
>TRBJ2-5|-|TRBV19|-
CASSILAGVETQYF
TGTGCCAGTAGTATATTGGCAGGGGTTGAGACCCAGTACTTC
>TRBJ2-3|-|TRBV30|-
CAWSVLRGRTSTDTQYF
TGTGCCTGGAGTGTACTAAGGGGGAGAACTTCCACAGATACGCAGTATTTT